Presented here are 25 T cell receptor beta chains from one specimen sequenced in a study of shared clonotypes between healthy human individuals (dated by TCRdb to about 2020). The library came from the immunoSEQ multiplex PCR assay. TCRdb carries this immuneACCESS record with in-frame sequences only. Its versions omit some clonotypes, under half of them owing to an unresolved V gene in the studies checked, with the rest unexplained. The sample contains 330,000 or so clones, about 70% of them found a single time. The ten largest clones capture about 10% of the sample. Specimen: memory CD4+ T cells sorted from blood. The cell subset or site label, read with the paper, signifies: CD45RA-negative fraction. The source is a man aged 25 to 40 in good health.

The chain carries TRBV5-1 and TRBJ2-7, with no clear D. V dropped 2 bases and J dropped 2 bases, with 17 bases sitting between them. This CDR3 is built from 16 residues. Germline values: CDR1 SGHRS, CDR2 YFSETQ. The DNA of the CDR3 is TGCGCCAGCAGCTTTCCGGGCAGCAACCGAGCCTACGAGCAGTACTTC. Translated, it gives CASSFPGSNRAYEQYF.

Worth noting for this clone: A much larger clone differs from this one at a single base, so this may be a read error. CDR3 coding DNA: TGTGCCAGCAGCTTCCCTAGCGGGAGCTCCTACAATGAGCAGTTCTTC. This codes for CASSFPSGSSYNEQFF. The chain employs TRBV13 and TRBJ2-1; the match to TRBD2 covers 10 bases. The J segment lost 0 bases and the V segment lost 3 bases, leaving 2 bases of the junction unmatched. Looked up from germline, CDR1 is PRHDT and CDR2 is FYEKMQ (reference sequence). There are 16 residues in the CDR3.

Worth noting for this clone: Distinct nucleotide sequences in the sample also encode this CDR3. The gene calls are TRBV14 and TRBJ2-7; D might be TRBD1 (5 bases). The length of the CDR3 is 12 residues. The germline gives CDR1 SGHDN, CDR2 FVKESK. Trimming cost V 4 bases and J 3 bases, with 7 bases left between them. CDR3 sequence: CASSPGNYEQYF. CDR3 in DNA: TGTGCCAGCAGCCCAGGGAACTACGAGCAGTACTTC.

The V call is TRBV19, the J call TRBJ2-7; a weak D match, TRBD2 (6 bases). Germline lookup yields CDR1 LNHDA and CDR2 SQIVND (reference sequence). The CDR3 covers 12 residues. V was cut by 10 bases and J by 2 bases, with 12 bases left in between. The CDR3 region is CATSGQAYEQYF. CDR3 sequence (DNA): TGTGCCACAAGCGGGCAGGCCTACGAGCAGTACTTC.

The gene calls are TRBV9 and TRBJ2-1; weak D call: TRBD2 (6 bases). With 0 bases removed from V and 6 bases from J, the gap between germline ends came to 10 bases. From germline, CDR1 is SGDLS and CDR2 YYNGEE. The CDR3 is 14 amino acids. This CDR3 reads CASSVVTSSNEQFF. CDR3 nucleotide sequence: TGTGCCAGCAGCGTAGTAACTAGCTCCAATGAGCAGTTCTTC. Supplemented by reference TRBV9 and TRBJ2-1, the full variable domain reads DSGVTQTPKHLITATGQRVTLRCSPRSGDLSVYWYQQSLDQGLQFLIQYYNGEERAKGNILERFSAQQFPDLHSELNLSSLELGDSALYFCASSVVTSSNEQFFGPGTRLTVL.

This clone has just a few counts. V is TRBV5-6 and J is TRBJ2-1; D may be TRBD2 (6 bases). Trimming took off 5 bases at V and 4 bases at J, with 16 bases between the two ends. CDR3 length equals 15 residues. CDR1 and CDR2 from the germline V gene are SGHDT and YYEEEE. CDR3 sequence: CASRPEGLTYNEQFF. The CDR3 DNA is TGTGCCAGCAGACCCGAAGGACTAACATACAATGAGCAGTTCTTC.

This clone occurred a few times. The chain joins TRBV5-4 to TRBJ2-2; a weak D match, TRBD1 (6 bases). The germline V and J ends were trimmed by 7 bases and 8 bases, with 15 bases remaining between them. The CDR3 runs 13 residues. CDR1 is SGHNT, CDR2 YYREEE, per germline (reference sequence). The CDR3 coding sequence is TGTGCCAGCCGGACAGCGCTTCGGGGGGAGCTGTTTTTT. It encodes CASRTALRGELFF.

The chain has TRBV5-6 and TRBJ2-6; 7 bases are a match to TRBD2. J lost 2 bases, V lost 0 bases, and 5 bases had no gene match. The CDR3 has 17 residues. Germline CDR1 and CDR2: SGHDT and YYEEEE. The CDR3 DNA reads as TGTGCCAGCAGCTTGGTCGGGGGGAAGGCTGGGGCCAACGTCCTGACTTTC. As protein: CASSLVGGKAGANVLTF. The variable domain in full, completed from reference TRBV5-6 and TRBJ2-6, reads DAGVTQSPTHLIKTRGQQVTLRCSPKSGHDTVSWYQQALGQGPQFIFQYYEEEERQRGNFPDRFSGHQFPNYSSELNVNALLLGDSALYLCASSLVGGKAGANVLTFGAGSRLTVL.

The chain is built from TRBV28 and TRBJ1-2, with D perhaps matching TRBD1 (6 bases). Between the trimmed V and J ends, which lost 7 bases and 0 bases, there was a span of 9 bases. Germline V gene lookup returns CDR1 MDHEN and CDR2 SYDVKM. The CDR3 is 13 amino acids. CDR3 residues: CASKTGTNYGYTF. CDR3 coding DNA: TGTGCCAGCAAAACAGGGACTAACTATGGCTACACCTTC.

The chain uses TRBV5-1 and TRBJ1-2; 8 bases line up with TRBD1. CDR3 length: 14 residues. Losses at the gene ends were 0 bases for V and 6 bases for J; bases not matched to a gene: 4. The V gene's germline CDR1 is SGHRS and CDR2 YFSETQ. The CDR3 protein is CASSLGTGGNGYTF. CDR3 sequence (DNA): TGCGCCAGCAGCTTGGGAACAGGGGGTAATGGCTACACCTTC.

CDR3 sequence: CASSPGGIDEQFF. CDR3 nucleotides: TGTGCCAGCAGTCCGGGGGGGATCGATGAGCAGTTCTTC. The chain is built from TRBV5-5 and TRBJ2-1, with TRBD2 identical over 8 bases. CDR3 length: 13 residues. Per the germline V gene, CDR1 is SGHKS and CDR2 is YYEKEE (reference sequence). With 5 bases clipped from V and 8 bases from J, the junction kept 6 bases outside the gene matches.

This clone was detected once. V and J are TRBV7-9 and TRBJ2-7; unclear D gene. Deletions cut 3 bases from V and 3 bases from J, with 12 bases between. The CDR3 contains 14 residues. Germline loops: CDR1 SEHNR, CDR2 FQNEAQ (reference sequence). The CDR3 coding sequence is TGTGCCAGCAGCTTGAGTTCCCTCCTCTACGAGCAGTACTTC. Its translation is CASSLSSLLYEQYF.

The DNA for the CDR3 is TGTGCCAGCAGCTCCCCCAATAGTGGGTACAATGAGCAGTTCTTC. Protein sequence: CASSSPNSGYNEQFF. The chain joins TRBV6-5 to TRBJ2-1; D gene uncertain. Trimming cost V 6 bases and J 4 bases, with 16 bases left between them. Germline lookup yields CDR1 MNHEY and CDR2 SVGAGI. CDR3 size: 15 residues.

The chain links TRBV20-1 to TRBJ2-7, with a possible D match to TRBD2 (5 bases). This CDR3 contains 11 residues. The germline CDR1 and CDR2 sequences are DFQATT and SNEGSKA (reference sequence). The V gene lost 5 bases and the J gene lost 3 bases, with 8 bases spanning the gap. The CDR3 region is CSASSGYEQYF. Written as DNA, the CDR3 is TGCAGTGCTTCGAGCGGCTACGAGCAGTACTTC.

Concerning this clone itself: Other DNA sequences in this sample translate to the same CDR3. This chain connects TRBV5-1 to TRBJ2-3, with 11 bases lining up with TRBD2. This CDR3 contains 15 residues. V was clipped by 4 bases and J by 3 bases; unmatched bases: 4. Germline CDR1 SGHRS, CDR2 YFSETQ. The CDR3, as DNA: TGCGCCAGCAGCCTTACTAGCGGGAGTACAGATACGCAGTATTTT. It specifies CASSLTSGSTDTQYF.

The chain employs TRBV27 and TRBJ1-4; 9 nucleotides agree with TRBD1. V lost 5 bases to trimming and J lost 0 bases; unmatched junction nucleotides: 10. There are 18 residues in the CDR3. CDR1 and CDR2 (germline): MNHEY, SMNVEV (reference sequence). The CDR3 loop is CASSQRTGVRATNEKLFF. CDR3 coding DNA: TGTGCCAGCAGTCAAAGGACAGGGGTGAGAGCAACTAATGAAAAACTGTTTTTT.

V is TRBV28 and J is TRBJ2-3; 8 bases are shared with TRBD2. The germline gives CDR1 MDHEN, CDR2 SYDVKM. The CDR3 covers 13 residues. Trimming cost V 5 bases and J 8 bases; bases outside gene matches: 6. The CDR3 region has the DNA TGTGCCAGCAGTGGAGCGGGAGCCGGTACGCAGTATTTT. It yields the protein CASSGAGAGTQYF. Drawing the rest from reference TRBV28 and TRBJ2-3, the complete variable domain is DVKVTQSSRYLVKRTGEKVFLECVQDMDHENMFWYRQDPGLGLRLIYFSYDVKMKEKGDIPEGYSVSREKKERFSLILESASTNQTSMYLCASSGAGAGTQYFGPGTRLTVL.

The chain couples TRBV5-4 to TRBJ1-1, with a tentative D call TRBD1 (6 bases). The CDR3 has 15 amino acids. Trimming stripped 3 bases from V and 6 bases from J, with 18 bases between. Germline V CDR1 and CDR2: SGHNT, YYREEE (reference sequence). The CDR3 bases are TGTGCCAGCAGCTCCTACCAAACAGGGATCGCTGAAGCTTTCTTT. As protein: CASSSYQTGIAEAFF.

This chain's CDR3 is CASSQRAPETQYF. The CDR3 DNA sequence: TGTGCCAGCAGCCAACGGGCCCCAGAGACCCAGTACTTC. The J gene is TRBJ2-5, the V gene TRBV14; no clear D. CDR1 and CDR2 (germline): SGHDN, FVKESK. Trimming removed 2 bases at V and 4 bases at J, with 8 bases between. The CDR3 runs to 13 residues.

As DNA, the CDR3 is TGTGCCAGCAGTTCCCAAAACATTCAGTACTTC. Protein sequence: CASSSQNIQYF. The chain employs TRBV6-5 and TRBJ2-4; no reliable D call. Germline V gene data show CDR1 as MNHEY and CDR2 as SVGAGI. The CDR3 runs to 11 residues. The V and J ends lost 4 bases and 5 bases respectively, with 3 bases between them.

This chain connects TRBV19 to TRBJ1-5; tentatively, D is TRBD1 (6 bases). This CDR3 contains 15 residues. Trimming removed 1 base at V and 7 bases at J, with 14 bases between. Germline V gene sequence: CDR1 LNHDA, CDR2 SQIVND (reference sequence). The CDR3 sequence: CASSIAGALMQPQHF. The CDR3 DNA is TGTGCCAGTAGTATAGCAGGGGCTTTAATGCAGCCCCAGCATTTT.

This clone appeared once. The V and J genes are TRBV28 and TRBJ2-7; 8 bases are shared with TRBD1. The CDR3 runs 14 residues. Germline CDR1 is MDHEN and CDR2 is SYDVKM. Trimming removed 8 bases from V and 7 bases from J; junction bases left unmatched: 13. This CDR3 is CASGEQGARGEQYF. The DNA of the CDR3 is TGTGCCAGCGGAGAGCAGGGGGCTCGGGGGGAGCAGTACTTC.

This clone was counted at least ten times. The chain has TRBV5-5 and TRBJ2-7; unclear D gene. V was cut by 3 bases and J by 6 bases, with 13 bases left in between. This CDR3 comprises 13 residues. The germline CDR1 and CDR2 sequences are SGHKS and YYEKEE (reference sequence). In DNA form, the CDR3 reads TGTGCCAGCAGCTCCCCTTCAAGGAGCGAGCAGTACTTC. Amino acids: CASSSPSRSEQYF.

The V and J genes are TRBV14 and TRBJ2-1; no definite D call. Germline-derived CDR1 and CDR2 are SGHDN and FVKESK. With 0 bases removed from V and 0 bases from J, the gap between germline ends came to 18 bases. The CDR3 sequence is 19 residues long. This CDR3 reads CASSQDLVPRTTSYNEQFF. The CDR3 bases are TGTGCCAGCAGCCAAGATCTCGTCCCGCGGACCACCTCCTACAATGAGCAGTTCTTC.

In its sample, this clone was seen once. The V gene is TRBV7-9, the J gene TRBJ2-7, with a possible D match to TRBD1 (6 bases). Trimming cost V 4 bases and J 1 base, with 14 bases left between them. Germline CDR1 and CDR2: SEHNR and FQNEAQ (reference sequence). This CDR3 comprises 15 residues. CDR3 nucleotide sequence: TGTGCCAGCAGCTCCGGGTGGACAGTATCCTACGAGCAGTACTTC. Its protein product is CASSSGWTVSYEQYF.